The following is a TCR beta chain sequence with its context. This CDR3 is 18 amino acids long. Germline CDR1 reads LGHNA; CDR2 reads YSLEER. V lost 4 bases, J lost 9 bases, and 19 bases stayed unmatched. This sample stems from a study of beta chain features in type 1 diabetes. Post-sort purity exceeded 95% for all sorted populations. Sequencing targeted expressed TCRB transcripts, as all isolated RNA had been reverse transcribed. Data came from immunoSEQ multiplex PCR; TCRdb stores just in-frame clones and leaves some out. Of roughly 240,000 clones detected, approximately 14% appear once; the ten largest clones hold roughly 0.024%.

The clonotype comes from a woman aged 40 to 49 in good health. The chain employs TRBV4-3 and TRBJ2-1; TRBD2 agrees at 9 bases. The sequencing sample was made of naive CD4+ T cells from blood. The CDR3 is CASSPTGTSKSLAVEQFF. CDR3 nucleotide sequence: TGCGCCAGCAGCCCTACCGGGACTAGCAAGTCTTTGGCGGTTGAGCAGTTCTTC.